These 18 T cell receptor beta chains were sequenced from one sample in a study of T cell responses to AZD1222 COVID-19 vaccine. Repertoires were generated with immunoSEQ multiplex PCR, while TCRdb's copy carries only in-frame clones and drops some. The data show around 160,000 clones, around 90% seen once. Sequencing was performed on peripheral blood, taken on day 0 of MenACWY control vaccination. The source is an adult in good health.

The V call is TRBV15, the J call TRBJ1-4, with D possibly TRBD1 on 5 matching bases. Germline assignment: CDR1 LNHNV and CDR2 YYDKDF (reference sequence). Trimming shortened V by 0 bases and J by 4 bases, and 18 bases separated the two germline ends. The CDR3 contains 18 residues. The CDR3 DNA reads TGTGCCACCAGCAGAGATTTGGCAGGGAGGTTAGGTAATGAAAAACTGTTTTTT. Translated, it gives CATSRDLAGRLGNEKLFF.

This clone was detected only once. The chain is built from TRBV10-3 and TRBJ2-7; TRBD1 aligns across 7 bases. Germline-derived CDR1 and CDR2 are ENHRY and SYGVKD. The CDR3 runs 11 residues. V lost 10 bases and J lost 7; bases outside the gene matches: 7. The CDR3 DNA reads TGTGCCACCGGACAGGCGGCGGAGCAGTACTTC. This sequence encodes CATGQAAEQYF.

Of note for this clone: Other nucleotide sequences in the sample specify the same CDR3. The gene calls are TRBV19 and TRBJ2-6; no reliable D call. This CDR3 is built from 14 residues. Germline CDR1 reads LNHDA; CDR2 reads SQIVND (reference sequence). V was clipped by 4 bases and J by 2 bases, with 6 bases between them. CDR3 region: CASSNRAGANVLTF. The CDR3 DNA is TGTGCCAGTAGTAATAGGGCTGGGGCCAACGTCCTGACTTTC.

This chain links TRBV10-2 with TRBJ2-7; 7 positions agree with TRBD2. The V segment lost 5 bases and the J segment 0 bases; nucleotides outside the gene matches: 7. Germline assignment: CDR1 WSHSY and CDR2 SAAADI. The CDR3 is 15 residues long. CDR3 DNA: TGCGCCAGCAGTCCTATAGCGGGTCTCTCCTACGAGCAGTACTTC. Translation gives CASSPIAGLSYEQYF.

This clone was observed a single time. V and J are TRBV4-1 and TRBJ1-1; tentatively, D is TRBD1 (5 bases). V lost 1 base and J lost 3, with 15 bases in between. There are 16 residues in the CDR3. The germline V gene encodes CDR1 MGHRA and CDR2 YSYEKL. CDR3 sequence reads: CASSQVRGHPDTEAFF. CDR3 in DNA: TGCGCCAGCAGCCAAGTTAGAGGACACCCGGACACTGAAGCTTTCTTT.

The chain has TRBV3-1 (or the pseudogene TRBV3-2) and TRBJ2-3; D possibly uses TRBD1 or TRBD2 (5 bases each). The CDR3 is 15 amino acids. V lost 0 bases, J lost 8 bases, and 15 bases lay in between. CDR1 is LGHDT and CDR2 is YNNKEL in the germline V gene (reference sequence). The CDR3 sequence is CASSQEPSERGTQYF. CDR3 DNA sequence: TGTGCCAGCAGCCAAGAGCCCAGTGAGAGGGGTACGCAGTATTTT.

The chain carries TRBV19 and TRBJ2-7; D remains unclear. Germline V gene data show CDR1 as LNHDA and CDR2 as SQIVND (reference sequence). The CDR3 runs to 14 residues. The V end lost 3 bases, the J end lost 2 bases, and 11 bases lay between the germline ends. CDR3 loop: CASSIQEPTYEQYF. Here the CDR3 DNA reads TGTGCCAGTAGTATTCAGGAACCCACCTACGAGCAGTACTTC.

This sequence joins TRBV27 and TRBJ1-2, with unresolved D. Trimming took 6 bases from V and 4 from J, leaving 6 bases between them. CDR3 length: 11 residues. CDR1 and CDR2 (germline): MNHEY, SMNVEV (reference sequence). CDR3 sequence: CASRGTYGYTF. The CDR3 bases are TGTGCCAGCAGGGGAACCTATGGCTACACCTTC.

J is TRBJ1-6 and V is TRBV5-4; no clear D. Germline CDR1 and CDR2: SGHNT and YYREEE (reference sequence). CDR3 size: 14 residues. Deletions cut 4 bases from V and 6 bases from J, with 11 bases between. DNA for the CDR3: TGTGCCAGCAGCGTAGGGTTGTCTAATTCACCCCTCCACTTT. Translating gives CASSVGLSNSPLHF.

The rearrangement joins TRBV5-1 to TRBJ1-1; D unclear. V dropped 7 bases and J dropped 0 bases, with 13 bases sitting between them. CDR3 size: 14 residues. Germline CDR1 reads SGHRS; CDR2 reads YFSETQ. This CDR3 reads CASAPRSLNTEAFF. Written as DNA, the CDR3 is TGCGCCAGCGCCCCTCGCTCCTTGAACACTGAAGCTTTCTTT.

There are a few counts of this clone. The chain is built from TRBV19 and TRBJ1-2; tentative D call: TRBD1 (5 bases). Germline CDR1 LNHDA, CDR2 SQIVND (reference sequence). CDR3 length: 16 residues. The V end lost 7 bases, the J end lost 4 bases, and 22 bases lay between the germline ends. Here the CDR3 reads CASIPSRDGGVYGYTF. The DNA of the CDR3 is TGTGCCAGTATCCCGAGCAGGGACGGAGGAGTCTATGGCTACACCTTC.

This chain joins TRBV5-1 and TRBJ1-4; 8 bases are a match to TRBD1. V was pared by 4 bases and J by 8 bases, with 16 bases of the junction left unmatched. Germline V CDR1 and CDR2: SGHRS, YFSETQ. This CDR3 has 17 amino acids. As DNA, the CDR3 is TGCGCCAGCAGCACGGGACAGGCGGGTTCGCCGACCGAAAAACTGTTTTTT. Translation gives CASSTGQAGSPTEKLFF.

This sequence joins TRBV9 and TRBJ1-6; D unresolved. The CDR3 sequence is 13 residues long. The V end lost 2 bases, the J end lost 10 bases, and 10 bases lay between the germline ends. CDR1 and CDR2 (germline): SGDLS, YYNGEE. CDR3 nucleotides: TGTGCCAGCAGCGTGGAACCTAGGTCACCCCTCCACTTT. Translated: CASSVEPRSPLHF. Full variable domain (remainder filled in from reference TRBV9 and TRBJ1-6): DSGVTQTPKHLITATGQRVTLRCSPRSGDLSVYWYQQSLDQGLQFLIQYYNGEERAKGNILERFSAQQFPDLHSELNLSSLELGDSALYFCASSVEPRSPLHFGNGTRLTVT.

This sequence joins TRBV5-8 and TRBJ2-4; no reliable D call. CDR1 is SGHTS, CDR2 YDEGEE, per germline. The CDR3 totals 12 residues. The V end lost 2 bases, the J end lost 2 bases, and 2 bases lay between the germline ends. DNA for the CDR3: TGTGCCAGCAGCTTCCCCAAAAACATTCAGTACTTC. Its protein is CASSFPKNIQYF.

The chain has TRBV27 and TRBJ2-7, with D maybe TRBD2 (5 bases). CDR3 length: 12 residues. V lost 5 bases and J 6 bases, leaving 11 bases between the germline ends. Germline lookup yields CDR1 MNHEY and CDR2 SMNVEV (reference sequence). CDR3 protein: CASSREAGEQYF. The CDR3 coding sequence is TGTGCCAGCAGTCGAGAGGCGGGCGAGCAGTACTTC.

The chain is built from TRBV28 and TRBJ1-3; 7 nucleotides agree with TRBD1. Per the germline V gene, CDR1 is MDHEN and CDR2 is SYDVKM. The J segment lost 3 bases and the V segment lost 6 bases, leaving 8 bases of the junction unmatched. The CDR3 has 15 amino acids. The CDR3 reads CASSLNRGFGNTIYF. The CDR3 bases are TGTGCCAGCAGCCTTAACAGGGGATTTGGAAACACCATATATTTT.

The J gene is TRBJ2-1, the V gene TRBV19; 13 positions agree with TRBD2. Trimming cost V 7 bases and J 7 bases; bases outside gene matches: 10. The CDR3 totals 16 residues. CDR1 LNHDA and CDR2 SQIVND come from the germline V gene (reference sequence). The CDR3 loop is CASTLRLAGGGNEQFF. The CDR3 DNA sequence: TGTGCCAGTACCCTACGACTAGCGGGGGGTGGAAATGAGCAGTTCTTC.

V is TRBV24-1 and J is TRBJ2-1, with 14 bases matching TRBD2. The CDR3 spans 13 residues. J lost 8 bases, V lost 10 bases, and 3 bases had no gene match. Germline lookup yields CDR1 KGHDR and CDR2 SFDVKD. The CDR3, as DNA: TGTGCCACGGGACTAGCGGGAGTGTATGAGCAGTTCTTC. The encoded protein is CATGLAGVYEQFF.